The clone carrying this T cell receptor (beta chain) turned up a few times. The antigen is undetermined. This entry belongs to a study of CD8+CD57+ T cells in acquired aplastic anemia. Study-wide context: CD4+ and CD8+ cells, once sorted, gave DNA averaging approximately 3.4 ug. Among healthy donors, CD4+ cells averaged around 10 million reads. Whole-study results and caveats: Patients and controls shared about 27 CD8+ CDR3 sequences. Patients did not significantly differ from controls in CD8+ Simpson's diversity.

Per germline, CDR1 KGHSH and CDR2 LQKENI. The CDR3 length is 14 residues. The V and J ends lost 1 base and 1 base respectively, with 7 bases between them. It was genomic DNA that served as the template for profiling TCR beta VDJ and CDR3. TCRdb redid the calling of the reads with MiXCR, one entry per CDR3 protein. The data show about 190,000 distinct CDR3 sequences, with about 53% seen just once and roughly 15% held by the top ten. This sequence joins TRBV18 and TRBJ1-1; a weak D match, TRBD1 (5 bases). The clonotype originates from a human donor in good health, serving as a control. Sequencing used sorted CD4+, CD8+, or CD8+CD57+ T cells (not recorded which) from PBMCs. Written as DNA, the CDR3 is TGTGCCAGCTCACCACTCGGGGGGAACACTGAAGCTTTCTTT. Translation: CASSPLGGNTEAFF.